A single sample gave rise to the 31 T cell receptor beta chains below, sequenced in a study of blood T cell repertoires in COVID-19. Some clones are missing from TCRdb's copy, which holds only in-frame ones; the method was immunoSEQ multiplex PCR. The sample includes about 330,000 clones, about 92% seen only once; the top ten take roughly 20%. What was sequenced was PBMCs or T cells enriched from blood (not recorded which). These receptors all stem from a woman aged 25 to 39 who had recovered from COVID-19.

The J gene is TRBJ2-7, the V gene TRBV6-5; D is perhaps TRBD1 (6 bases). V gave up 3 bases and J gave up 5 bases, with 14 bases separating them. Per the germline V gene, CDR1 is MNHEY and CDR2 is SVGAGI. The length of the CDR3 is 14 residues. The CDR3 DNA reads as TGTGCCAGCAGTTATGGGACAAGTAAGGACGAGCAGTACTTC. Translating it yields CASSYGTSKDEQYF.

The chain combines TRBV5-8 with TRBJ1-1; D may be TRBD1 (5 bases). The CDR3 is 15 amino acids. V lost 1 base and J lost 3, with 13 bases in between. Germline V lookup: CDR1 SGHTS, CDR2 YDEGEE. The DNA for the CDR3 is TGTGCCAGCAGCTTGCCGGAGGGGTTTTACACTGAAGCTTTCTTT. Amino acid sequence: CASSLPEGFYTEAFF.

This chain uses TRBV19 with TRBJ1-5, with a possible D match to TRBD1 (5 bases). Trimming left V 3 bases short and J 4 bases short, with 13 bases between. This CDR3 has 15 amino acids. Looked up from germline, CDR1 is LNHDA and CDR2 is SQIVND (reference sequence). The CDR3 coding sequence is TGTGCCAGTAGTATCACCAGACAGCTGAATCAGCCCCAGCATTTT. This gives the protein CASSITRQLNQPQHF.

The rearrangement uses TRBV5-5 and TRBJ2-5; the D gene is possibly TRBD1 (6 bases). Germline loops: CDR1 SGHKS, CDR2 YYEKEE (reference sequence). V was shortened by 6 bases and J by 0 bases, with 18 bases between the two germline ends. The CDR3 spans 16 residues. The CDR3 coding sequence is TGTGCCAGCACCCTCTTCAGGGGCCTTAACCAAGAGACCCAGTACTTC. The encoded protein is CASTLFRGLNQETQYF.

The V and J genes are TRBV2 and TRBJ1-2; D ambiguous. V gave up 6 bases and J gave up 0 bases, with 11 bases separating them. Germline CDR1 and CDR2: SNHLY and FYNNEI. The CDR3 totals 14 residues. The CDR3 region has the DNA TGTGCCAGCAGAGGATCGGGGTCTAACTATGGCTACACCTTC. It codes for CASRGSGSNYGYTF.

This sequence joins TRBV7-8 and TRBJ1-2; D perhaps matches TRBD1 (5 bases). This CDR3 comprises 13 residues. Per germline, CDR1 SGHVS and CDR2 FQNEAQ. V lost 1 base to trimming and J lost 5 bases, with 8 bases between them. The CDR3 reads CASSLGTSYGYTF. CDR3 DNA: TGTGCCAGCAGCTTAGGGACATCGTATGGCTACACCTTC.

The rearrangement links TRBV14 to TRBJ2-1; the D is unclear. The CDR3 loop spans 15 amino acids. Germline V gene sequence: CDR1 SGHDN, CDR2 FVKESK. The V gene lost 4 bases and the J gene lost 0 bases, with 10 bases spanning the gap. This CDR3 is CASSLRVRSYNEQFF. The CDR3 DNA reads TGTGCCAGCAGCCTGAGAGTTCGCTCCTACAATGAGCAGTTCTTC.

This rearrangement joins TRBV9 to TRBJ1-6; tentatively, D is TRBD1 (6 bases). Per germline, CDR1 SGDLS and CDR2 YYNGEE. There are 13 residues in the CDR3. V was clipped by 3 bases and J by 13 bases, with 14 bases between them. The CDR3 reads CASSAETGGPLHF. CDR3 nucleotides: TGTGCCAGCAGCGCGGAGACAGGCGGGCCCCTCCACTTT.

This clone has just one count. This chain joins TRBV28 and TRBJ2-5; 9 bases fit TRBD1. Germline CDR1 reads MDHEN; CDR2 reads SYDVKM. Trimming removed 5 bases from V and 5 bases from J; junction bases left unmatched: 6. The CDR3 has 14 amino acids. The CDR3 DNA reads TGTGCCAGCAGTCCGGGACAGGGTGAGGAGACCCAGTACTTC. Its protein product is CASSPGQGEETQYF.

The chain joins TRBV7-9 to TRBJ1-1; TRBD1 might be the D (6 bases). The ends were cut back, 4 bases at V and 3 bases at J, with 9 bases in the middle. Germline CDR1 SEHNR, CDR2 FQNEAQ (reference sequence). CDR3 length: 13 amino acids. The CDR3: CASSSYRDTEAFF. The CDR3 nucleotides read TGTGCCAGCAGCTCGTACAGGGACACTGAAGCTTTCTTT. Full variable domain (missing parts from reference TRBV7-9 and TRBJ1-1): DTGVSQNPRHKITKRGQNVTFRCDPISEHNRLYWYRQTLGQGPEFLTYFQNEAQLEKSRLLSDRFSAERPKGSFSTLEIQRTEQGDSAMYLCASSSYRDTEAFFGQGTRLTVV.

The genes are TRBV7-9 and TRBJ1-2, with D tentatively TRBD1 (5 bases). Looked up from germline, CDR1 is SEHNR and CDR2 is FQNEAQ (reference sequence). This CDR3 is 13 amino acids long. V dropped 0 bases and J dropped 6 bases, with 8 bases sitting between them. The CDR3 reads CASSLAWGDGYTF. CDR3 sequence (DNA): TGTGCCAGCAGCTTAGCATGGGGGGATGGCTACACCTTC. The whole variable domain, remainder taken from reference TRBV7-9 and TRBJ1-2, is DTGVSQNPRHKITKRGQNVTFRCDPISEHNRLYWYRQTLGQGPEFLTYFQNEAQLEKSRLLSDRFSAERPKGSFSTLEIQRTEQGDSAMYLCASSLAWGDGYTFGSGTRLTVV.

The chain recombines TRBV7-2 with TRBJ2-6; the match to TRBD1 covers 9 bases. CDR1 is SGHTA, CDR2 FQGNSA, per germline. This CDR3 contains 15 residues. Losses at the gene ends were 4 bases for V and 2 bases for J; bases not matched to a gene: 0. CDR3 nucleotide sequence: TGTGCCAGCAGCTACAGGGGGCCTGGGGCCAACGTCCTGACTTTC. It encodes CASSYRGPGANVLTF.

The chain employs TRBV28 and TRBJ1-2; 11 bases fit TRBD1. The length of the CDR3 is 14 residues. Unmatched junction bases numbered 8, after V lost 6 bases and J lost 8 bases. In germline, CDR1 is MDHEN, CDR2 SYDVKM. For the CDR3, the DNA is TGTGCCAGCAGGACGGGACAGGGGGTGTGGGGCTACACCTTC. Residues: CASRTGQGVWGYTF.

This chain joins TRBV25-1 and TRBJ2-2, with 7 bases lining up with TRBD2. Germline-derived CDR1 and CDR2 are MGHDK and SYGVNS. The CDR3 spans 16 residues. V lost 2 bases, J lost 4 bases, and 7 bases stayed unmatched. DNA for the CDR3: TGTGCCAGCAGTGAAGTAGGCGGGGGAGTCACCGGGGAGCTGTTTTTT. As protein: CASSEVGGGVTGELFF.

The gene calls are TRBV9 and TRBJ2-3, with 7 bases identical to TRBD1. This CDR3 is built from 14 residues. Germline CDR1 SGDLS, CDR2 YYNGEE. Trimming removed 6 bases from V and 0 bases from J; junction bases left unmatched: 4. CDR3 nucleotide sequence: TGTGCCAGCACGGGACAGTCTAGCACAGATACGCAGTATTTT. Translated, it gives CASTGQSSTDTQYF.

The CDR3 sequence is CASSTGGGLYSNQPQHF. The CDR3 DNA sequence: TGTGCCAGTAGTACGGGCGGAGGGTTGTATAGCAATCAGCCCCAGCATTTT. The chain joins TRBV19 to TRBJ1-5, with D uncertain. Germline-derived CDR1 and CDR2 are LNHDA and SQIVND (reference sequence). The CDR3 totals 17 residues. The germline V and J ends were trimmed by 4 bases and 0 bases, with 16 bases remaining between them.

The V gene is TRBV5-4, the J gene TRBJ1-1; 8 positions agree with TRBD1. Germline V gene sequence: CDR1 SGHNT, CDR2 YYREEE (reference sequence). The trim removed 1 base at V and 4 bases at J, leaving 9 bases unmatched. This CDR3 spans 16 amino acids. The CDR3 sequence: CASSLNPTGGRTEAFF. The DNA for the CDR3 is TGTGCCAGCAGCTTGAACCCTACAGGGGGGCGCACTGAAGCTTTCTTT.

The CDR3 DNA follows: TGTGCCAGCAGCCAATCGATTCAACAGGGAGCCCAGTACTTC. Translated, it gives CASSQSIQQGAQYF. The chain employs TRBV3-1 (or the pseudogene TRBV3-2) and TRBJ2-5, with D perhaps TRBD1 (6 bases). The V and J ends lost 2 bases and 9 bases respectively, with 16 bases between them. The CDR3 runs to 14 residues. Germline V gene data show CDR1 as LGHDT and CDR2 as YNNKEL (reference sequence).

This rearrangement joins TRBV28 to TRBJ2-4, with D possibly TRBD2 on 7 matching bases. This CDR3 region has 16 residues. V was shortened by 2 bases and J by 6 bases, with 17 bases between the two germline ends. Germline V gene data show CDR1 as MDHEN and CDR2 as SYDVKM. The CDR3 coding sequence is TGTGCCAGCAGTTTAGTCGGGCGGGGGCGCGGAAACATTCAGTACTTC. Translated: CASSLVGRGRGNIQYF.

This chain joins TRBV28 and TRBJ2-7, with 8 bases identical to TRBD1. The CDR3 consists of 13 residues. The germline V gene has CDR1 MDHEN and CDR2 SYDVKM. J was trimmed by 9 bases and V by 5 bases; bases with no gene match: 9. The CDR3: CASSPSGGVGQYF. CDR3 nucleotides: TGTGCCAGCAGTCCCTCAGGGGGCGTCGGGCAGTACTTC.

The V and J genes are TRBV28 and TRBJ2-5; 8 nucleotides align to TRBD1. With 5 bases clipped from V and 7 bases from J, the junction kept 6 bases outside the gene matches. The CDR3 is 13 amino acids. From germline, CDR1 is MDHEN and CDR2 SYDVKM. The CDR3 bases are TGTGCCAGCAGTCCGGACAGGGCGGCGACCCAGTACTTC. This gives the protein CASSPDRAATQYF.

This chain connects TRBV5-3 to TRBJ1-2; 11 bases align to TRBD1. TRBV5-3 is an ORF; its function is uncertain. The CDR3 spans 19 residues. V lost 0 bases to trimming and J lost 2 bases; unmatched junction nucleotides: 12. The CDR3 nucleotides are TGTGCCAGAAGCTTGGCCCACGGGACAGGGGGTAAGGGGAACTATGGCTACACCTTC. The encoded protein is CARSLAHGTGGKGNYGYTF.

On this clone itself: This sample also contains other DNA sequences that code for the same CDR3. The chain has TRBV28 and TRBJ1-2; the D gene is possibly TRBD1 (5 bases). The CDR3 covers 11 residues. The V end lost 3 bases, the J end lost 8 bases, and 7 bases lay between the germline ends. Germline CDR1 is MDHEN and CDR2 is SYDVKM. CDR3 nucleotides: TGTGCCAGCAGTTTTCAGGGCGGCTACACCTTC. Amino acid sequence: CASSFQGGYTF.

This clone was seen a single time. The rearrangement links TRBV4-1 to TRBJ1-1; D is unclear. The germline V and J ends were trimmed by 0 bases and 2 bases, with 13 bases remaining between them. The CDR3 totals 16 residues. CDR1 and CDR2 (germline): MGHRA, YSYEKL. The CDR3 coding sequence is TGCGCCAGCAGCCAAGATCGAGGGCTTCCTAACACTGAAGCTTTCTTT. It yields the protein CASSQDRGLPNTEAFF.

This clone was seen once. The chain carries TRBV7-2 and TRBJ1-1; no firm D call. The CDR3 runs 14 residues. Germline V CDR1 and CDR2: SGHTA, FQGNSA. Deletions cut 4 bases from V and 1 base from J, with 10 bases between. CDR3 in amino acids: CASSSRQANTEAFF. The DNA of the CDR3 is TGTGCCAGCAGCTCCCGCCAGGCGAACACTGAAGCTTTCTTT. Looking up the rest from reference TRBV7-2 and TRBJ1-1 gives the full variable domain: GAGVSQSPSNKVTEKGKDVELRCDPISGHTALYWYRQSLGQGLEFLIYFQGNSAPDKSGLPSDRFSAERTGGSVSTLTIQRTQQEDSAVYLCASSSRQANTEAFFGQGTRLTVV.

The CDR3 nucleotides are TGTGCCAGCAGTGACAGAGGGTACTACGAGCAGTACTTC. This gives the protein CASSDRGYYEQYF. The chain employs TRBV6-1 and TRBJ2-7; D perhaps matches TRBD2 (5 bases). This CDR3 is built from 13 residues. The germline CDR1 and CDR2 sequences are MNHNS and SASEGT. The V and J ends lost 3 bases and 3 bases respectively, with 9 bases between them.

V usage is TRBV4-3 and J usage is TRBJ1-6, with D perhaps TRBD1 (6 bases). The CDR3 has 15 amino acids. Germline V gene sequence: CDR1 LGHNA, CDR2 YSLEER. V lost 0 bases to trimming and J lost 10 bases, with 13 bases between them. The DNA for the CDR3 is TGCGCCAGCAGCCAAGATCCCAGGGGCGGGTCACCCCTCCACTTT. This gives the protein CASSQDPRGGSPLHF.

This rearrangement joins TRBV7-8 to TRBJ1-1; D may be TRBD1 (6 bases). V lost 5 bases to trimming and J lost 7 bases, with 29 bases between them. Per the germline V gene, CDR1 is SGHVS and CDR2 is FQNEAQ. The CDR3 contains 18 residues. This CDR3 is CASSPQTTGKSAKVEAFF. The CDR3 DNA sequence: TGTGCCAGCAGCCCCCAAACAACAGGGAAGTCAGCCAAGGTTGAAGCTTTCTTT.

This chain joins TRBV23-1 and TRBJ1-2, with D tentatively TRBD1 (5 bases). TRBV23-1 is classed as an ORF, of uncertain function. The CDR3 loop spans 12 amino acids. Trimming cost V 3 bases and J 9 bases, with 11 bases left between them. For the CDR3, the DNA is TGCGCCAGCAGTCAGGGCGGGGGACGCTACACCTTC. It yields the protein CASSQGGGRYTF.

CDR3 sequence (DNA): TGTGCCAGCAGGGACCGACCGGGACTAGGGGCCAGTGAGCAGTTCTTC. Protein product: CASRDRPGLGASEQFF. This sequence joins TRBV27 and TRBJ2-1; TRBD2 aligns across 8 bases. The J segment lost 9 bases and the V segment lost 6 bases, leaving 16 bases of the junction unmatched. The length of the CDR3 is 16 residues. Germline V gene data show CDR1 as MNHEY and CDR2 as SMNVEV (reference sequence).

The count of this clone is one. In DNA form, the CDR3 reads TGTGCCTGGGAACCCGGGACAGACAATGAGCAGTTCTTC. Translation: CAWEPGTDNEQFF. The chain couples TRBV30 to TRBJ2-1, with 7 nucleotides matching TRBD1. This CDR3 region has 13 residues. Trimming at V came to 5 bases and at J to 5 bases, leaving 6 bases not matched to a gene. Germline-derived CDR1 and CDR2 are GTSNPN and SVGIG (reference sequence).